This T cell receptor (beta chain) is drawn from a study of shared clonotypes between healthy human individuals. About the research overall: A few men and a couple of women, aged 18 to 49, were donors. CD4 naive cells filled three plates per donor, CD4 memory three, CD8 naive two and CD8 memory one. Findings and caveats of the study: Generally, naive subsets (rather than memory subsets) showed larger estimated richness.

The CDR3 consists of 10 residues. Germline loops: CDR1 SNHLY, CDR2 FYNNEI. Assay runs were performed at deep level. Some clones are missing from TCRdb's copy, which holds only in-frame ones; the method was immunoSEQ multiplex PCR. The data show some 2.1 million clones, roughly 95% seen once. There are a few counts of this clone. Antigen unknown. A junction boundary mismatches the germline segment, possibly from a read error. The sequence was obtained from a man aged 18 to 30 in good health. The sequenced material came from naive CD4+ T cells sorted from blood. The subset is: CD45RA+ positively selected. The rearrangement uses TRBV2 and TRBJ2-7; TRBD1 aligns across 7 bases. Written as DNA, the CDR3 is TGTGCCAGCAAGGGGGACAGCCCGGTTTTC. Its protein is CASKGDSPVF.